Listed here are 15 T cell receptor beta chains from one sample, sequenced in a study of T cells after yellow fever vaccination (dated by TCRdb to the late 2010s). To prepare the library, 5' RACE was applied. The reads were generated on an Illumina NovaSeq 6000. The public reads were reanalyzed by TCRdb: fastp trimming at Q25, MiXCR alignment, in-frame beta chains only. All rows with the same CDR3 protein become a single entry with the most common DNA and genes. In all, the sample holds about 330,000 distinct CDR3 sequences, and roughly 3.9% of those were seen once. The leading ten clones occupy about 26% of the sample. The treatment or condition label for this specimen denotes: live attenuated yellow fever vaccine strain. Sequencing used PBMCs, obtained 5 days after the yellow fever booster vaccination. All receptors come from a man between 18 and 35 years old who received the YFV17D yellow fever vaccine.

The chain is built from TRBV12-3 or TRBV12-4 and TRBJ2-6; 9 bases are a match to TRBD1. The junction had 13 bases not matched to a gene; V was cut back by 6 bases and J by 4 bases. The CDR3 consists of 18 residues. This CDR3 is CASSVDRDRVTGANVLTF. In DNA, the CDR3 is TGTGCCAGCAGCGTTGACCGGGACAGGGTCACGGGGGCCAACGTCCTGACTTTC.

The V and J genes are TRBV29-1 and TRBJ1-1; a possible D gene is TRBD1 (6 bases). The germline CDR1 and CDR2 sequences are SQVTM and ANQGSEA. This CDR3 has 15 residues. V was pared by 6 bases and J by 4 bases, with 21 bases between. The CDR3 loop is CSVAGMGGAITEAFF. The CDR3 bases are TGCAGCGTCGCGGGGATGGGGGGGGCGATCACTGAAGCTTTCTTT. The entire variable domain, with the rest obtained from reference TRBV29-1 and TRBJ1-1, is as follows: SAVISQKPSRDICQRGTSLTIQCQVDSQVTMMFWYRQQPGQSLTLIATANQGSEATYESGFVIDKFPISRPNLTFSTLTVSNMSPEDSSIYLCSVAGMGGAITEAFFGQGTRLTVV.

This clonotype has more than one count but fewer than ten. The J gene is TRBJ1-1, the V gene TRBV13, with D possibly matching TRBD1 (6 bases). The CDR3 loop spans 15 amino acids. The V and J ends lost 4 bases and 7 bases respectively, with 19 bases between them. CDR1 and CDR2 (germline): PRHDT, FYEKMQ (reference sequence). The CDR3 DNA reads TGTGCCAGCAGCTCTAGGCTCTTTTCGGACAGTGAAGCTTTCTTT. It encodes CASSSRLFSDSEAFF.

This clonotype was picked up many times. The chain joins TRBV27 to TRBJ1-5; D perhaps matches TRBD1 (6 bases). Germline values: CDR1 MNHEY, CDR2 SMNVEV (reference sequence). V was trimmed by 3 bases and J by 11 bases, leaving 14 bases between them. The CDR3 sequence is 13 residues long. The CDR3 reads CASSLRGGRAQHF. Written as DNA, the CDR3 is TGTGCCAGCAGTTTGAGGGGGGGGCGGGCCCAGCATTTT.

The chain has TRBV7-9 and TRBJ1-1; no clear D gene. CDR3 size: 15 residues. With 5 bases removed from V and 1 base from J, the gap between germline ends came to 14 bases. The germline gives CDR1 SEHNR, CDR2 FQNEAQ (reference sequence). The CDR3 here is CASSPPRLGNTEAFF. DNA of the CDR3: TGTGCCAGCAGCCCGCCTAGGCTGGGGAACACTGAAGCTTTCTTT.

This clonotype has a handful of counts. The gene calls are TRBV10-3 and TRBJ2-2; D unclear. The CDR3 extends over 13 amino acids. V lost 3 bases, J lost 6 bases, and 8 bases lay in between. Germline values: CDR1 ENHRY, CDR2 SYGVKD. The CDR3 nucleotides are TGTGCCATCAGTGACGGTATGGCCGGGGAGCTGTTTTTT. Encoded protein: CAISDGMAGELFF.

J is TRBJ2-3 and V is TRBV20-1, with 8 bases identical to TRBD2. The CDR3 has 15 amino acids. CDR1 is DFQATT, CDR2 SNEGSKA, per germline (reference sequence). Trimming cost V 3 bases and J 1 base; bases outside gene matches: 6. The CDR3 nucleotides are TGCAGTGCTAGCGGGGGGGCCTTAGGCACAGATACGCAGTATTTT. As protein: CSASGGALGTDTQYF.

This clonotype was detected a few times. This chain's CDR3 is CASTLRGGDQPQHF. CDR3 nucleotides: TGTGCCAGCACCCTAAGGGGGGGGGATCAGCCCCAGCATTTT. This chain uses TRBV7-2 with TRBJ1-5; D is perhaps TRBD1 (6 bases). This CDR3 has 14 amino acids. The V gene's germline CDR1 is SGHTA and CDR2 FQGNSA. The V end lost 7 bases, the J end lost 5 bases, and 15 bases lay between the germline ends.

This clonotype was observed many times. This chain connects TRBV3-1 to TRBJ2-5, with TRBD1 as a possible D gene (6 bases). Trimming stripped 3 bases from V and 5 bases from J, with 7 bases between. CDR1 and CDR2 (germline): LGHDT, YNNKEL (reference sequence). The CDR3 has 12 residues. The CDR3 sequence is CASSHRGETQYF. The CDR3 DNA sequence: TGTGCCAGCAGCCATAGGGGGGAGACCCAGTACTTC.

This clonotype was seen ten or more times. This chain joins TRBV7-2 and TRBJ2-1; the D is unclear. Germline V lookup: CDR1 SGHTA, CDR2 FQGNSA. V was cut by 2 bases and J by 10 bases, with 15 bases left in between. The CDR3 runs 14 residues. The CDR3 spells CASSLSPAKQEQFF. DNA for the CDR3: TGTGCCAGCAGCTTATCCCCAGCGAAGCAGGAGCAGTTCTTC.

This clonotype was observed many times. V gene TRBV10-3 combines with J gene TRBJ2-7; D is perhaps TRBD2 (6 bases). The CDR3 is made up of 13 amino acids. Germline V gene sequence: CDR1 ENHRY, CDR2 SYGVKD. With 7 bases removed from V and 6 bases from J, the gap between germline ends came to 16 bases. The CDR3 DNA is TGTGCCATCAACCGACTAGGAATGTTCGAGCAGTACGTC. Its translation is CAINRLGMFEQYV.

The chain carries TRBV12-3 or TRBV12-4 and TRBJ1-1; maybe TRBD1 (5 bases). The V end lost 7 bases, the J end lost 10 bases, and 19 bases lay between the germline ends. The CDR3 is made up of 13 amino acids. The CDR3 nucleotides read TGTGCCAGCACCCCCCGGGGCCGGGGTGTAGCTTTCTTT. It codes for CASTPRGRGVAFF.

This chain links TRBV30 with TRBJ1-2; D call uncertain. V lost 1 base and J 8 bases, leaving 11 bases between the germline ends. From germline, CDR1 is GTSNPN and CDR2 SVGIG (reference sequence). There are 12 residues in the CDR3. In DNA form, the CDR3 reads TGTGCCTGGAGTGGAGACACATCAGGCTACACCTTC. Translating gives CAWSGDTSGYTF.

The chain carries TRBV5-1 and TRBJ1-1; D is possibly TRBD1 (5 bases). The length of the CDR3 is 14 residues. Trimming removed 6 bases from V and 3 bases from J, with 15 bases in between. CDR1 SGHRS and CDR2 YFSETQ come from the germline V gene. DNA of the CDR3: TGCGCCAGCAAAGGGAACCAAGGGGACACTGAAGCTTTCTTT. Its translation: CASKGNQGDTEAFF.

This chain joins TRBV20-1 and TRBJ2-3; tentatively, D is TRBD2 (6 bases). Trimming stripped 5 bases from V and 6 bases from J, with 18 bases between. The CDR3 extends over 14 amino acids. The germline V gene has CDR1 DFQATT and CDR2 SNEGSKA (reference sequence). The CDR3 nucleotides are TGCAGTGCTGGAAAACCTGCTCGGGGGGATACGCAGTATTTT. The encoded protein is CSAGKPARGDTQYF.